This TCR beta chain was sequenced for a study of metastatic and nonmetastatic thyroid tumors. Background on the study: Across blood and tumor or nodule tissue, repertoires from malignant and benign thyroid patients were compared with one another.

At least ten counts were recorded for this clone. CDR1 and CDR2 from the germline V gene are MDHEN and SYDVKM. The CDR3 contains 15 residues. V lost 6 bases, J lost 0 bases, and 14 bases lay in between. Not a single patient had been given any form of treatment at any point before undergoing thyroid surgery. TCRdb recomputed clones from the PCR reads via MiXCR. The sample has approximately 70,000 clones; less than 20% are singletons. Sequenced material: blood. The source is a female donor with papillary thyroid cancer or a benign thyroid nodule (not recorded which). Some clones in this sample may be carry-over from other donors' samples. The V call is TRBV28, the J call TRBJ2-5; D is ambiguous. DNA of the CDR3: TGTGCCAGCAGAGACCCGATAGGTCACCAAGAGACCCAGTACTTC. Translation gives CASRDPIGHQETQYF. The entire variable domain, with the rest obtained from reference TRBV28 and TRBJ2-5, is as follows: DVKVTQSSRYLVKRTGEKVFLECVQDMDHENMFWYRQDPGLGLRLIYFSYDVKMKEKGDIPEGYSVSREKKERFSLILESASTNQTSMYLCASRDPIGHQETQYFGPGTRLLVL.